The 7 T cell receptor beta chains below come from one sample, sequenced in a study of cytomegalovirus exposure and HLA in healthy donors. PCR primers comprised 60 Vbeta and 13 Jbeta primers. Some clones are missing from TCRdb's copy, which holds only in-frame ones; the method was immunoSEQ multiplex PCR. The sample lists some 120,000 clones, 70% to 85% occurring once. The sample was PBMCs. Source of these receptors: a human donor in good health.

The chain combines TRBV18 with TRBJ1-3; D possibly corresponds to TRBD1 (5 bases). Germline CDR1 is KGHSH and CDR2 is LQKENI. The ends were cut back, 0 bases at V and 7 bases at J, with 13 bases in the middle. The CDR3 spans 15 residues. CDR3 region: CASSPPTSRGNTIYF. CDR3 DNA sequence: TGTGCCAGCTCACCACCTACAAGTAGGGGTAACACCATATATTTT.

V usage is TRBV29-1 and J usage is TRBJ2-7; 10 bases are shared with TRBD2. The CDR3 consists of 13 residues. The V and J ends lost 4 bases and 3 bases, in that order; junction bases with no gene match: 3. Looked up from germline, CDR1 is SQVTM and CDR2 is ANQGSEA. The CDR3 protein is CSVVSGRFYEQYF. CDR3 nucleotides: TGCAGCGTTGTTAGCGGGAGGTTCTACGAGCAGTACTTC.

This clone was recorded once. This sequence joins TRBV5-1 and TRBJ2-2; 11 nucleotides match TRBD2. Trimming took 2 bases from V and 3 from J; bases not matched to a gene: 18. The CDR3 is 21 residues long. Germline loops: CDR1 SGHRS, CDR2 YFSETQ. In DNA form, the CDR3 reads TGCGCCAGCAGCTTAGTACCGGGACTAGCGGAGCGAAGGGGTGACACCGGGGAGCTGTTTTTT. Its protein is CASSLVPGLAERRGDTGELFF.

This chain connects TRBV7-2 to TRBJ1-1, with no clear D. This CDR3 spans 14 amino acids. Germline CDR1 is SGHTA and CDR2 is FQGNSA. Trimming took off 0 bases at V and 0 bases at J, with 5 bases between the two ends. CDR3 residues: CASSLAALNTEAFF. The CDR3 nucleotides read TGTGCCAGCAGCTTAGCAGCCTTGAACACTGAAGCTTTCTTT.

V is TRBV5-1 and J is TRBJ2-1, with 9 bases identical to TRBD2. V lost 0 bases and J lost 12; bases outside the gene matches: 10. Germline assignment: CDR1 SGHRS and CDR2 YFSETQ. The CDR3 has 15 residues. For the CDR3, the DNA is TGCGCCAGCAGCTTGGTTGGTGGCGGGAGGGCCCGGCAGTTCTTC. Its translation is CASSLVGGGRARQFF.

The V and J genes are TRBV7-9 and TRBJ1-2; 10 bases map to TRBD1. The V gene's germline CDR1 is SEHNR and CDR2 FQNEAQ (reference sequence). CDR3 size: 15 residues. V lost 5 bases to trimming and J lost 4 bases; unmatched junction nucleotides: 7. For the CDR3, the DNA is TGTGCCAGCAGCGGACCGGGACAGGGGTCCTATGGCTACACCTTC. It is translated as CASSGPGQGSYGYTF.

The chain joins TRBV28 to TRBJ2-1, with TRBD2 matching over 7 bases. The CDR3 contains 14 residues. CDR1 and CDR2 from the germline V gene are MDHEN and SYDVKM. Germline trimming cut 5 bases from V and 6 bases from J; bases unmatched to any gene: 7. The DNA for the CDR3 is TGTGCCAGCAGTACCTCCGGGACTATCAATGAGCAGTTCTTC. This gives the protein CASSTSGTINEQFF.